Sequencing of this T cell receptor (beta chain) was carried out in a study of radiation and T cells in renal cell carcinoma. Noted treatment: 15 Gy SBRT to primary tumor, nephrectomy 4 weeks later. This renal cell carcinoma was of the clear cell type. Study-level points and caveats: In nephrectomy-only tumors, top 100 clonotypes averaged 43%, versus approximately 54% irradiated. Compared with controls, irradiated tumors had more, larger dominant CDR3 motifs. In blood, top tumor clones expanded by 2 weeks, shrinking by 4.

TCRdb's table, derived via immunoSEQ multiplex PCR, lists solely in-frame clones and lacks some. The sample has approximately 18,000 clones, roughly two thirds seen once. The CDR3 length is 16 residues. Germline CDR1 is LGHNA and CDR2 is YNFKEQ. V lost 5 bases, J lost 2 bases, and 5 bases stayed unmatched. About this clone: No antigen is known for it.

V and J are TRBV4-2 and TRBJ2-1; 11 nucleotides align to TRBD2. The source of this sequence is a woman aged 70-85 years with renal cell carcinoma. The sequences come from tumor tissue, collected from a patient whose treatment included radiotherapy and nephrectomy. The CDR3 here is CASSAISGGAYNEQFF. As DNA, the CDR3 is TGTGCCAGCAGCGCAATTAGCGGGGGGGCCTACAATGAGCAGTTCTTC.